The rows below give T cell receptor beta chains drawn from one sample of a study of cytomegalovirus exposure and HLA in healthy donors. Produced via immunoSEQ multiplex PCR; TCRdb's table is partial and in-frame only. The sample yields 150,000 or so clones, around 78% seen once. The specimen sequenced was PBMCs. Source of these receptors: a man aged 35 to 55 in good health and CMV-seropositive. Both conserved end residues are part of each CDR3. D genes are given only for firm matches. Clone size is shown for a subset of rows, as once, few, many or a class of expanded clone.

D gene: -; clone size: -; V gene: TRBV6-5; J gene: TRBJ1-2; CDR3 DNA: TGTGCCAGCAGCCGTCCGGGGGGCGCGGATTATGGCTACACCTTC; CDR3 protein: CASSRPGGADYGYTF
D gene: -; clone size: -; V gene: TRBV20-1; J gene: TRBJ1-2; CDR3 DNA: TGCAGTGCTAGCCCGGCCGGGGGCTACACCTTC; CDR3 protein: CSASPAGGYTF
D gene: TRBD1; clone size: once; V gene: TRBV27; J gene: TRBJ2-2; CDR3 DNA: TGTGCCAGCACGTCCGGGACAGTAAACACCGGGGAGCTGTTTTTT; CDR3 protein: CASTSGTVNTGELFF
D gene: TRBD2; clone size: -; V gene: TRBV11-2; J gene: TRBJ2-7; CDR3 DNA: TGTGCCAGCAGTCAAGCCCCGGGAGGGCTAGTGTACGAGCAGTACTTC; CDR3 protein: CASSQAPGGLVYEQYF
D gene: -; clone size: -; V gene: TRBV6-5; J gene: TRBJ1-2; CDR3 DNA: TGTGCCAGTTTAGAGTCTAACTATGGCTACACCTTC; CDR3 protein: CASLESNYGYTF
D gene: TRBD1; clone size: -; V gene: TRBV7-3; J gene: TRBJ1-1; CDR3 DNA: TGTGCCAGCAGCTGGGAAGGGACAGGGAACACTGAGGCTTTCTTT; CDR3 protein: CASSWEGTGNTEAFF
D gene: TRBD1; clone size: -; V gene: TRBV5-1; J gene: TRBJ1-4; CDR3 DNA: TGCGCCAGCAGCTCGAGGACAGGCCCTGGTGAAAAACTGTTTTTT; CDR3 protein: CASSSRTGPGEKLFF
D gene: TRBD1; clone size: -; V gene: TRBV30; J gene: TRBJ1-1; CDR3 DNA: TGTGCCTGGACAGGGGGGCCGTACACTGAAGCTTTCTTT; CDR3 protein: CAWTGGPYTEAFF
D gene: -; clone size: -; V gene: TRBV6-5; J gene: TRBJ1-5; CDR3 DNA: TGTGCCAGCAGTTTAGGAAATCCAGGGAATCAGCCCCAGCATTTT; CDR3 protein: CASSLGNPGNQPQHF
D gene: TRBD1; clone size: -; V gene: TRBV27; J gene: TRBJ1-2; CDR3 DNA: TGTGCCAGCAGGGGACAGGGGAATAACTATGGCTACACCTTC; CDR3 protein: CASRGQGNNYGYTF
D gene: TRBD2; clone size: -; V gene: TRBV7-2; J gene: TRBJ2-7; CDR3 DNA: TGTGCCAGCAGCTTAAGGTCGCGGGAGGTCGAGCAGTACTTC; CDR3 protein: CASSLRSREVEQYF
D gene: -; clone size: -; V gene: TRBV5-4; J gene: TRBJ1-1; CDR3 DNA: TGTGCCAGCAGCTTGGGTTCCAGTTTAATCAACACTGAAGCTTTCTTT; CDR3 protein: CASSLGSSLINTEAFF
D gene: TRBD1; clone size: -; V gene: TRBV27; J gene: TRBJ2-7; CDR3 DNA: TGTGCCAGTCCGGGACAGGGGTACGAGCAGTACTTC; CDR3 protein: CASPGQGYEQYF
D gene: TRBD1; clone size: -; V gene: TRBV7-9; J gene: TRBJ2-2; CDR3 DNA: TGTGCCAGCAGCCATGGACAGGGGAAAAACACCGGGGAGCTGTTTTTT; CDR3 protein: CASSHGQGKNTGELFF
D gene: TRBD1; clone size: -; V gene: TRBV6-5; J gene: TRBJ2-5; CDR3 DNA: TGTGCCAGCCGGCGGGGACAGGGGGCCTCAGAGACCCAGTACTTC; CDR3 protein: CASRRGQGASETQYF
D gene: -; clone size: -; V gene: TRBV18; J gene: TRBJ2-7; CDR3 DNA: TGTGCCAGCTCACCTTCAGACTACGAGCAGTACTTC; CDR3 protein: CASSPSDYEQYF
D gene: -; clone size: -; V gene: TRBV2; J gene: TRBJ2-6; CDR3 DNA: TGTGCCTTAAGCACCCAGGGACACCTCTCTGGGGCCAACGTCCTGACTTTC; CDR3 protein: CALSTQGHLSGANVLTF
D gene: -; clone size: -; V gene: TRBV7-9; J gene: TRBJ2-7; CDR3 DNA: TGTGCCAGCAGCCTCCACCAGGACAGCTACTACGAGCAGTACTTC; CDR3 protein: CASSLHQDSYYEQYF
D gene: TRBD2; clone size: -; V gene: TRBV19; J gene: TRBJ2-1; CDR3 DNA: TGTGCCAGTAGTATAGTAACTAGCGGGAGGGCCGAGGATGAGCAGTTCTTC; CDR3 protein: CASSIVTSGRAEDEQFF
D gene: -; clone size: -; V gene: TRBV7-2; J gene: TRBJ2-3; CDR3 DNA: TGTGCCAGCAGCTTCGCCCGGGTAGATACGCAGTATTTT; CDR3 protein: CASSFARVDTQYF
D gene: -; clone size: -; V gene: TRBV5-6; J gene: TRBJ1-1; CDR3 DNA: TGTGCCAGCAGCTTCGGGCAGGGCCTGAACACTGAAGCTTTCTTT; CDR3 protein: CASSFGQGLNTEAFF
D gene: -; clone size: -; V gene: TRBV19; J gene: TRBJ1-5; CDR3 DNA: TGTGCCAGTAACCTTAGACAGGGCAATCAGCCCCAGCATTTT; CDR3 protein: CASNLRQGNQPQHF
D gene: TRBD1; clone size: -; V gene: TRBV7-3; J gene: TRBJ2-1; CDR3 DNA: TGTGCCAGCAGCCCCCGGGACAGGGCGGATGAGCAGTTCTTC; CDR3 protein: CASSPRDRADEQFF
D gene: TRBD1; clone size: -; V gene: TRBV9; J gene: TRBJ1-4; CDR3 DNA: TGTGCCAGCAGCGTCGTCCCTCAAACAGGGGGCGGAAATGAAAAACTGTTTTTT; CDR3 protein: CASSVVPQTGGGNEKLFF
D gene: TRBD2; clone size: -; V gene: TRBV18; J gene: TRBJ2-1; CDR3 DNA: TGTGCCAGCTCACCAGCGGGACTACTCAATGAGCAGTTCTTC; CDR3 protein: CASSPAGLLNEQFF
D gene: TRBD1; clone size: -; V gene: TRBV7-2; J gene: TRBJ2-5; CDR3 DNA: TGTGCCAGCAGCTTCCGGGACAGGGAAATGGAGACCCAGTACTTC; CDR3 protein: CASSFRDREMETQYF
D gene: -; clone size: -; V gene: TRBV11-2; J gene: TRBJ1-1; CDR3 DNA: TGTGCCAGCAGCTCTACAGTTGAAGCTTTCTTT; CDR3 protein: CASSSTVEAFF
D gene: TRBD2; clone size: -; V gene: TRBV12-5; J gene: TRBJ2-3; CDR3 DNA: TGTGCTAGTGGTTCCGGACTAGCGCCCTTCGACACAGATACGCAGTATTTT; CDR3 protein: CASGSGLAPFDTDTQYF
D gene: -; clone size: few; V gene: TRBV7-9; J gene: TRBJ1-2; CDR3 DNA: TGTGCCAGCAGCTCCGCCGGGACTACCTATGGCTACACCTTC; CDR3 protein: CASSSAGTTYGYTF
D gene: TRBD1; clone size: -; V gene: TRBV7-9; J gene: TRBJ2-3; CDR3 DNA: TGTGCCAGCAGCTCCGGGACAGGGGAGACAGATACGCAGTATTTT; CDR3 protein: CASSSGTGETDTQYF
D gene: TRBD1; clone size: -; V gene: TRBV28; J gene: TRBJ1-1; CDR3 DNA: TGTGCCAGCAGTTTTCTGAGTGCCGGGACAGTTAAAACTGAAGCTTTCTTT; CDR3 protein: CASSFLSAGTVKTEAFF
D gene: -; clone size: few; V gene: TRBV10-1; J gene: TRBJ2-3; CDR3 DNA: TGCGCCCGAATTCACGTGGGGGGTAGCACAGATACGCAGTATTTT; CDR3 protein: CARIHVGGSTDTQYF
D gene: TRBD2; clone size: -; V gene: TRBV30; J gene: TRBJ2-1; CDR3 DNA: TGTGCCTGGAGTGTGGGACTAGCGGGAGGGAATGAGCAGTTCTTC; CDR3 protein: CAWSVGLAGGNEQFF
D gene: -; clone size: -; V gene: TRBV30; J gene: TRBJ2-1; CDR3 DNA: TGTGCCTGGAGTGTACAGTGGAATGAGCAGTTCTTC; CDR3 protein: CAWSVQWNEQFF
D gene: TRBD1; clone size: -; V gene: TRBV18; J gene: TRBJ1-4; CDR3 DNA: TGTGCCAGCTCACCAATGGGACAGGGTAATGAAAAACTGTTTTTT; CDR3 protein: CASSPMGQGNEKLFF
D gene: TRBD1; clone size: once; V gene: TRBV5-6; J gene: TRBJ1-4; CDR3 DNA: TGTGCCAGCAGCCCGGCAAGGGACAGACTAAATGAAAAACTGTTTTTT; CDR3 protein: CASSPARDRLNEKLFF
D gene: TRBD1; clone size: once; V gene: TRBV28; J gene: TRBJ2-3; CDR3 DNA: TGTGCCAGCAGGCCACAGGGGGCCACAGATACGCAGTATTTT; CDR3 protein: CASRPQGATDTQYF
D gene: -; clone size: -; V gene: TRBV7-3; J gene: TRBJ2-7; CDR3 DNA: TGTGCCAGCAGCTTAGGCGGAGTAGGCGAGCAGTACTTC; CDR3 protein: CASSLGGVGEQYF
D gene: TRBD1; clone size: few; V gene: TRBV5-1; J gene: TRBJ1-1; CDR3 DNA: TGCGCCAGCAGCGCTACAGGGGGCAATCTAAACACTGAAGCTTTCTTT; CDR3 protein: CASSATGGNLNTEAFF
D gene: -; clone size: -; V gene: TRBV6-5; J gene: TRBJ2-3; CDR3 DNA: TGTGCCAGCAGTCCTACAGAGGGCATCACAGATACGCAGTATTTT; CDR3 protein: CASSPTEGITDTQYF
D gene: -; clone size: -; V gene: TRBV6-5; J gene: TRBJ2-2; CDR3 DNA: TGTGCCAGCAGAGAACTAAGGAACACCGGGGAGCTGTTTTTT; CDR3 protein: CASRELRNTGELFF
D gene: TRBD1; clone size: -; V gene: TRBV5-1; J gene: TRBJ2-2; CDR3 DNA: TGCGCCAGCTGCTTTGGACAGGGGTATTCCGGGGAGCTGTTTTTT; CDR3 protein: CASCFGQGYSGELFF
D gene: TRBD2; clone size: -; V gene: TRBV7-3; J gene: TRBJ2-1; CDR3 DNA: TGTGCCAGCAGCCGCGGGAGTGGAGGCAATGAGCAGTTCTTC; CDR3 protein: CASSRGSGGNEQFF
D gene: TRBD2; clone size: -; V gene: TRBV5-1; J gene: TRBJ2-5; CDR3 DNA: TGCGCCAGCAGCTTGTTGCCCGGGACTAGCGGGACCAGGGCGGAGACCCAGTACTTC; CDR3 protein: CASSLLPGTSGTRAETQYF
D gene: TRBD2; clone size: -; V gene: TRBV7-2; J gene: TRBJ2-5; CDR3 DNA: TGTGCCAGCAGCTCTAGCGGGAGGAGGGAGACCCAGTACTTC; CDR3 protein: CASSSSGRRETQYF
D gene: TRBD1; clone size: -; V gene: TRBV5-1; J gene: TRBJ2-7; CDR3 DNA: TGCGCCAGCAGCCCTTTGACAGGGACCGAGCAGTACTTC; CDR3 protein: CASSPLTGTEQYF
D gene: -; clone size: -; V gene: TRBV4-2; J gene: TRBJ2-2; CDR3 DNA: TGTGCCAGCAGCCGAACGATCTATGCGGGTCAGAACACCGGGGAGCTGTTTTTT; CDR3 protein: CASSRTIYAGQNTGELFF
D gene: TRBD2; clone size: -; V gene: TRBV7-9; J gene: TRBJ2-1; CDR3 DNA: TGTGCCAGCAGCAAAGCGGCGGGAGTTTGGGATGAGCAGTTCTTC; CDR3 protein: CASSKAAGVWDEQFF
D gene: -; clone size: -; V gene: TRBV28; J gene: TRBJ1-1; CDR3 DNA: TGTGCCAGCAGTTTAGGCGGCAGCAACACTGAAGCTTTCTTT; CDR3 protein: CASSLGGSNTEAFF
D gene: TRBD1; clone size: -; V gene: TRBV7-2; J gene: TRBJ2-3; CDR3 DNA: TGTGCCAGCAGCGACCGGGACAGGGCGGCAGATACGCAGTATTTT; CDR3 protein: CASSDRDRAADTQYF
D gene: TRBD2; clone size: once; V gene: TRBV25-1; J gene: TRBJ2-1; CDR3 DNA: TGTGCCAGCAGTGAACCGGGACTAGCGGGCCCAAATGAGCAGTTCTTC; CDR3 protein: CASSEPGLAGPNEQFF
D gene: -; clone size: -; V gene: TRBV2; J gene: TRBJ2-7; CDR3 DNA: TGTGCCAGCAGCCCCAGGGTTACCTACGAGCAGTACTTC; CDR3 protein: CASSPRVTYEQYF
D gene: -; clone size: -; V gene: TRBV7-2; J gene: TRBJ1-5; CDR3 DNA: TGTGCCAGCAGCTTAGGGTATCGGGGGGATCAGCCCCAGCATTTT; CDR3 protein: CASSLGYRGDQPQHF
D gene: -; clone size: -; V gene: TRBV19; J gene: TRBJ1-2; CDR3 DNA: TGTGCCAGTAGTAACAGGGACTATGGCTACACCTTC; CDR3 protein: CASSNRDYGYTF